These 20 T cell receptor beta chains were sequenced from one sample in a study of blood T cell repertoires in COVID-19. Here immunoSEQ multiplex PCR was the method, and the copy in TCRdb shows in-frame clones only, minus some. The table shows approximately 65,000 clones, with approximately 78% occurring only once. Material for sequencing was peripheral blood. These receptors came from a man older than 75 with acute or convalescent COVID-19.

CDR3 sequence: CASSQGTGGIYGYTF. The CDR3 coding sequence is TGCGCCAGCAGCCAAGGTACAGGGGGAATCTATGGCTACACCTTC. V usage is TRBV4-3 and J usage is TRBJ1-2; the match to TRBD1 covers 8 bases. Per the germline V gene, CDR1 is LGHNA and CDR2 is YSLEER. The length of the CDR3 is 15 residues. Unmatched junction bases numbered 5, after V lost 1 base and J lost 4 bases.

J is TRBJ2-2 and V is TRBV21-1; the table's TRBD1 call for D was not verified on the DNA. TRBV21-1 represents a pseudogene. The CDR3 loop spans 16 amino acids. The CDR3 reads CASSTQGPHDTGELFF. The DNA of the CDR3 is TGTGCCAGCAGCACACAGGGTCCCCATGACACCGGGGAGCTGTTTTTT.

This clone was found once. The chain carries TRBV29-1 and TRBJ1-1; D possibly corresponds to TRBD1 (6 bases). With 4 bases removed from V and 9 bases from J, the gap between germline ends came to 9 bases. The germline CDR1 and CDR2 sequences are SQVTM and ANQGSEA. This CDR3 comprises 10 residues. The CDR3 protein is CSVGDTQAFF. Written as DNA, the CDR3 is TGCAGCGTTGGGGACACCCAAGCTTTCTTT.

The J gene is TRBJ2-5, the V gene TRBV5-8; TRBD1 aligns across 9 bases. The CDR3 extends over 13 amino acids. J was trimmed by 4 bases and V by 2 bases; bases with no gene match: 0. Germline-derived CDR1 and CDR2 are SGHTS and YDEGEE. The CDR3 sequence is CASSLQGAETQYF. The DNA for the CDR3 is TGTGCCAGCAGCTTACAGGGGGCAGAGACCCAGTACTTC.

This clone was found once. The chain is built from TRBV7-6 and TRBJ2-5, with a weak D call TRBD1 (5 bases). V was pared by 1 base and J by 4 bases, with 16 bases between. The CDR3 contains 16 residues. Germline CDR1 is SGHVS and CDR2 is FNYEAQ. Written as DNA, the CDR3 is TGTGCCAGCAGCTTAGTGGTCGACAGATCGTCAGAGACCCAGTACTTC. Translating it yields CASSLVVDRSSETQYF.

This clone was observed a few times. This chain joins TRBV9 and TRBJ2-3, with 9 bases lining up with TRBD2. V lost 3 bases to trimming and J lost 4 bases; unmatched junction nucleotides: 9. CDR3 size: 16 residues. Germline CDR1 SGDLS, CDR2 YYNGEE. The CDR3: CASSAGLASGSDTQYF. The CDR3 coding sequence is TGTGCCAGCAGCGCGGGACTAGCTTCGGGGTCAGATACGCAGTATTTT.

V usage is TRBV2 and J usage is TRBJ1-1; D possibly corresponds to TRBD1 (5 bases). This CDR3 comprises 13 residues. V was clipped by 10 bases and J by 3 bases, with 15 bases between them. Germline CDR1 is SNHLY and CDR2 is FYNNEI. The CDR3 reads CATQKGLYTEAFF. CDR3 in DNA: TGTGCCACTCAAAAGGGGTTATACACTGAAGCTTTCTTT.

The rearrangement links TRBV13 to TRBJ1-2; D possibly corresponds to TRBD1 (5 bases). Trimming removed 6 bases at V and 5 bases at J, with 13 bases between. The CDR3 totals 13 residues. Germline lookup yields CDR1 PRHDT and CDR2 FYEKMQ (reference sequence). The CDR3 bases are TGTGCCAGCAGACCGACAGCCTTTTATGGCTACACCTTC. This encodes CASRPTAFYGYTF.

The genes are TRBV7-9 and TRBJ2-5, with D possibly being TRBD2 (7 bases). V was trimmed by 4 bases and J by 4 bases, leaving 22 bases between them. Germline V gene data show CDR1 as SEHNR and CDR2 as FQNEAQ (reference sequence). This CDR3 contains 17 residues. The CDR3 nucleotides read TGTGCCAGCAGCTCCATTGGGGGGGGGCTCTCTACAGAGACCCAGTACTTC. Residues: CASSSIGGGLSTETQYF. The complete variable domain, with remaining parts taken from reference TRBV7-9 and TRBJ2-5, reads DTGVSQNPRHKITKRGQNVTFRCDPISEHNRLYWYRQTLGQGPEFLTYFQNEAQLEKSRLLSDRFSAERPKGSFSTLEIQRTEQGDSAMYLCASSSIGGGLSTETQYFGPGTRLLVL.

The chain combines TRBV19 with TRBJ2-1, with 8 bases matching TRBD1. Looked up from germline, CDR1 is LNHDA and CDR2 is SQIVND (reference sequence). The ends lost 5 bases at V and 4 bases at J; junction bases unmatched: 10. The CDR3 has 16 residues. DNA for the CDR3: TGTGCCAGTAGTTTCTACAGGGGGGACCTTTACAATGAGCAGTTCTTC. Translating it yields CASSFYRGDLYNEQFF.

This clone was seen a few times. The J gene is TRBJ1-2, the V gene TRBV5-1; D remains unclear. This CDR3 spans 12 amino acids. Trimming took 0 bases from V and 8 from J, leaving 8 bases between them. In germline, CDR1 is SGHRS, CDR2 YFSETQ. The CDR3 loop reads CASSLGDTGYTF. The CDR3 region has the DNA TGCGCCAGCAGCTTGGGAGATACGGGCTACACCTTC.

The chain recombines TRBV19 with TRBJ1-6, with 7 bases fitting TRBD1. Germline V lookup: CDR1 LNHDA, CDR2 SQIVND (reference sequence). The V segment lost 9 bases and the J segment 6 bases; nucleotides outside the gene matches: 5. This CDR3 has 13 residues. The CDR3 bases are TGTGCCAGCACCGGGACAGCTAATTCACCCCTCCACTTT. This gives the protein CASTGTANSPLHF.

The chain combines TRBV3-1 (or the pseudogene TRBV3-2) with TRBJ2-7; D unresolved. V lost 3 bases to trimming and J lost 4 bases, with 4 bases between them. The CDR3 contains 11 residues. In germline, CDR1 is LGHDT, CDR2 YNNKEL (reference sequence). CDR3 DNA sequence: TGTGCCAGCAGCCACGGGTACGAGCAGTACTTC. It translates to CASSHGYEQYF.

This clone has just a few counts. DNA of the CDR3: TGCGCCAGCAGCTTAGGGGGACAGCATAATTCACCCCTCCACTTT. It specifies CASSLGGQHNSPLHF. The V call is TRBV5-1, the J call TRBJ1-6, with 7 bases matching TRBD1. Germline CDR1 SGHRS, CDR2 YFSETQ. V trimming: 2 bases; J trimming: 5 bases; junction bases outside the gene matches: 4. This CDR3 is built from 15 residues. Supplemented by reference TRBV5-1 and TRBJ1-6, the full variable domain reads KAGVTQTPRYLIKTRGQQVTLSCSPISGHRSVSWYQQTPGQGLQFLFEYFSETQRNKGNFPGRFSGRQFSNSRSEMNVSTLELGDSALYLCASSLGGQHNSPLHFGNGTRLTVT.

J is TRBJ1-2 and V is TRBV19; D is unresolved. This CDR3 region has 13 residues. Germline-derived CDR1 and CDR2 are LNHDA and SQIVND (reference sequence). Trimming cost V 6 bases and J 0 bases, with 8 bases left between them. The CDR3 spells CASRRVANYGYTF. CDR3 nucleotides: TGTGCCAGTAGGCGGGTCGCTAACTATGGCTACACCTTC.

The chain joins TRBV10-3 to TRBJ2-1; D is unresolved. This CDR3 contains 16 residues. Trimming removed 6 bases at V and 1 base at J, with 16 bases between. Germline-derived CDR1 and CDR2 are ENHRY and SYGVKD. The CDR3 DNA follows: TGTGCCATCAGAGATCGTACCGCCGGGTCCTACAATGAGCAGTTCTTC. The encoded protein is CAIRDRTAGSYNEQFF.

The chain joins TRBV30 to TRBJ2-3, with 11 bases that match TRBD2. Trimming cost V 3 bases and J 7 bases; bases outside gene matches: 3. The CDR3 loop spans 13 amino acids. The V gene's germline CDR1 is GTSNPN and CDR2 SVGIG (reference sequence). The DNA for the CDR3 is TGTGCCTGGAGACTAGCGGGGGCTTATACGCAGTATTTT. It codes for CAWRLAGAYTQYF.

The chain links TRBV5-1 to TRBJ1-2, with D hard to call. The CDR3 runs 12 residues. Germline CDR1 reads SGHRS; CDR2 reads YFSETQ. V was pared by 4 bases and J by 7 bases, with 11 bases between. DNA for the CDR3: TGCGCCAGCAGCCCGCTAGGATCTGGCTACACCTTC. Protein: CASSPLGSGYTF. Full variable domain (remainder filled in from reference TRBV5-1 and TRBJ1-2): KAGVTQTPRYLIKTRGQQVTLSCSPISGHRSVSWYQQTPGQGLQFLFEYFSETQRNKGNFPGRFSGRQFSNSRSEMNVSTLELGDSALYLCASSPLGSGYTFGSGTRLTVV.

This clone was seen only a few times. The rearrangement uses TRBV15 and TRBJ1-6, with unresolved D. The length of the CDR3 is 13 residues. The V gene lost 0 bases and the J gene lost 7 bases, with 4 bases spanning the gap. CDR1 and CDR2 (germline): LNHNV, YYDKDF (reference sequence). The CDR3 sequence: CATSRDLNSPLHF. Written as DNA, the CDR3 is TGTGCCACCAGCAGAGATCTGAATTCACCCCTCCACTTT.

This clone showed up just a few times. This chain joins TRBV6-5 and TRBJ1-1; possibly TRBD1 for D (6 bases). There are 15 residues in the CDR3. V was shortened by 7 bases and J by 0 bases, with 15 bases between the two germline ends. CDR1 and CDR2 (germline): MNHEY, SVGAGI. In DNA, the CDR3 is TGTGCCAGCACTCCAATCGGGACACTGAACACTGAAGCTTTCTTT. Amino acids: CASTPIGTLNTEAFF.